One and the same sample provided the 12 T cell receptor beta chains below, sequenced in a study of cytomegalovirus exposure and HLA in healthy donors. It was with 60 Vbeta and 13 Jbeta primers that the PCR ran. The data were produced by immunoSEQ multiplex PCR, yet TCRdb's version contains in-frame clones alone and is incomplete. The sample contains approximately 120,000 clones, approximately 89% of which appear only once. The sequenced material came from PBMCs. The source is a woman aged 30 to 39 in good health and CMV-seropositive.

The CDR3: CASSPGSGGNIQYF. The CDR3 coding sequence is TGTGCCAGCAGCCCCGGGTCGGGGGGAAACATTCAGTACTTC. The chain links TRBV11-2 to TRBJ2-4; 7 bases match TRBD2. Per germline, CDR1 SGHAT and CDR2 FQNNGV. This CDR3 comprises 14 residues. J lost 6 bases, V lost 5 bases, and 7 bases had no gene match.

The chain combines TRBV9 with TRBJ1-2; TRBD1 matches at 9 bases. This CDR3 region has 14 residues. Germline V gene sequence: CDR1 SGDLS, CDR2 YYNGEE. With 1 base clipped from V and 3 bases from J, the junction kept 1 base outside the gene matches. The CDR3 here is CASSVRTGDYGYTF. Written as DNA, the CDR3 is TGTGCCAGCAGCGTACGGACAGGGGACTATGGCTACACCTTC.

The count of this clone is one. V gene TRBV30 combines with J gene TRBJ2-2; TRBD1 aligns across 8 bases. The CDR3 loop spans 14 amino acids. Trimming at V came to 3 bases and at J to 2 bases, leaving 2 bases not matched to a gene. CDR1 and CDR2 from the germline V gene are GTSNPN and SVGIG (reference sequence). CDR3 DNA sequence: TGTGCCTGGAGCGGACAGGGAAACACCGGGGAGCTGTTTTTT. Translating it yields CAWSGQGNTGELFF.

V usage is TRBV18 and J usage is TRBJ2-7; possible D gene TRBD1, 6 bases. Between the trimmed V and J ends, which lost 6 bases and 3 bases, there was a span of 15 bases. The CDR3 is 14 amino acids. Germline loops: CDR1 KGHSH, CDR2 LQKENI. The CDR3 here is CASSPGQLSYEQYF. The CDR3 DNA reads TGTGCCAGCTCCCCTGGACAGCTAAGCTACGAGCAGTACTTC.

J is TRBJ2-2 and V is TRBV19; a weak D match, TRBD1 (6 bases). Per germline, CDR1 LNHDA and CDR2 SQIVND (reference sequence). Trimming shortened V by 2 bases and J by 11 bases, and 12 bases separated the two germline ends. This CDR3 is built from 13 residues. For the CDR3, the DNA is TGTGCCAGTAGTATAAGAGGGGGATTAGAGCTGTTTTTT. This encodes CASSIRGGLELFF.

The rearrangement joins TRBV4-1 to TRBJ2-1, with D maybe TRBD1 (5 bases). The V gene's germline CDR1 is MGHRA and CDR2 YSYEKL. CDR3 size: 17 residues. Trimming took 4 bases from V and 5 from J, leaving 21 bases between them. As DNA, the CDR3 is TGCGCCAGCAGCCCAGGGAAAGCTTACGCAAGGGACAATGAGCAGTTCTTC. It translates to CASSPGKAYARDNEQFF.

V and J are TRBV2 and TRBJ2-5; 7 bases are a match to TRBD2. The V gene end was trimmed by 10 bases and the J gene end by 3 bases; junction bases not matched to a gene: 8. Germline V gives CDR1 SNHLY, CDR2 FYNNEI. CDR3 size: 13 residues. The CDR3 here is CATSGLTEETQYF. The CDR3 DNA reads TGTGCCACCTCGGGACTAACAGAAGAGACCCAGTACTTC. Using reference TRBV2 and TRBJ2-5 for the parts outside the CDR3, the full variable domain is EPEVTQTPSHQVTQMGQEVILRCVPISNHLYFYWYRQILGQKVEFLVSFYNNEISEKSEIFDDQFSVERPDGSNFTLKIRSTKLEDSAMYFCATSGLTEETQYFGPGTRLLVL.

The rearrangement links TRBV4-2 to TRBJ1-2; tentative D call: TRBD1 (6 bases). V was shortened by 1 base and J by 3 bases, with 12 bases between the two germline ends. CDR3 length: 15 residues. Germline loops: CDR1 LGHNA, CDR2 YNFKEQ. CDR3 amino acids: CASSQASDRYYGYTF. DNA for the CDR3: TGTGCCAGCAGCCAAGCTTCCGACAGGTACTATGGCTACACCTTC.

J is TRBJ2-5 and V is TRBV6-6, with D unclear. Germline assignment: CDR1 MNHNY and CDR2 SVGAGI (reference sequence). V was trimmed by 5 bases and J by 2 bases, leaving 6 bases between them. This CDR3 has 12 residues. DNA of the CDR3: TGTGCCAGCAGTCGCCAGCAAGAGACCCAGTACTTC. The encoded protein is CASSRQQETQYF.

This chain's CDR3 is CASSYWLAGVQETQYF. CDR3 coding DNA: TGTGCCAGCAGTTACTGGTTAGCGGGGGTCCAAGAGACCCAGTACTTC. The chain combines TRBV6-6 with TRBJ2-5; 9 bases are a match to TRBD2. J lost 1 base, V lost 1 base, and 4 bases had no gene match. Per the germline V gene, CDR1 is MNHNY and CDR2 is SVGAGI (reference sequence). The CDR3 sequence is 16 residues long.

J is TRBJ1-5 and V is TRBV5-8; weak D call: TRBD1 (5 bases). This CDR3 region has 16 residues. Germline CDR1 and CDR2: SGHTS and YDEGEE. V was shortened by 0 bases and J by 7 bases, with 17 bases between the two germline ends. The CDR3 sequence is CASSLGVGGDGQPQHF. The CDR3, as DNA: TGTGCCAGCAGCTTGGGAGTGGGGGGAGATGGACAGCCCCAGCATTTT.

The gene calls are TRBV9 and TRBJ2-7; tentative D call: TRBD2 (5 bases). Trimming took off 0 bases at V and 7 bases at J, with 11 bases between the two ends. This CDR3 is 13 amino acids long. CDR1 is SGDLS and CDR2 is YYNGEE in the germline V gene. The chain's CDR3 is CASSVEDEGEQYF. The CDR3 region has the DNA TGTGCCAGCAGCGTAGAGGATGAGGGAGAGCAGTACTTC.